The rows below give T cell receptor beta chains drawn from one sample of a study of spatial heterogeneity in lung cancer. A single record per CDR3 protein comes from TCRdb applying MiXCR to the 5' RACE reads. This table holds 23,000 or so distinct CDR3 sequences, 8% to 10% found once. Sequencing was performed on PBMCs, taken at follow-up. The origin of the receptors is a male donor with early-stage non-small cell lung cancer. Each CDR3 is given without its conserved first and last residue.

cdr3_aa,j_call,v_call
AISEVENIQY,TRBJ2-4,TRBV10-3
ASSGHVVGTGELF,TRBJ2-2,TRBV7-2
ASSLVRRRISYNEQF,TRBJ2-1,TRBV5-8
SAEDRRGYT,TRBJ1-2,TRBV29-1
ASSLSIRVGQPQH,TRBJ1-5,TRBV12-3/TRBV12-4
ASSLIRGDTGELF,TRBJ2-2,TRBV11-2
ASTSHYEQY,TRBJ2-7,TRBV28
ASSLLGEGTDTQY,TRBJ2-3,TRBV5-1
SARGGLAAADTQY,TRBJ2-3,TRBV20-1
ASSPRFRTREKLF,TRBJ1-4,TRBV11-2
ASSFKGDQPQH,TRBJ1-5,TRBV19
ASSRSISSQPQH,TRBJ1-5,TRBV6-5
ASTDLGGYT,TRBJ1-2,TRBV2
ASSSAGTGINYGYT,TRBJ1-2,TRBV28
SARLTGRLNTEAF,TRBJ1-1,TRBV20-1
ASSPEQIAGELF,TRBJ2-2,TRBV18
ASAVLEGSYNEQF,TRBJ2-1,TRBV6-5
SASALTRNIQY,TRBJ2-4,TRBV20-1
ASKMTGVTTDTQY,TRBJ2-3,TRBV6-5
ASSLAGRETQY,TRBJ2-5,TRBV12-3/TRBV12-4
ASSRGGLADEQF,TRBJ2-1,TRBV4-2
ATSDLRDRTDTQY,TRBJ2-3,TRBV24-1
SVPGTNEKLF,TRBJ1-4,TRBV29-1
ASSSGPPRSEQY,TRBJ2-7,TRBV5-1
SAPKGVNEQF,TRBJ2-1,TRBV20-1
ASSVGGAGQGPQH,TRBJ1-5,TRBV9
ASSPIDSGTEAF,TRBJ1-1,TRBV18
ASSLDGDRGYT,TRBJ1-2,TRBV11-2
SATRQANVLT,TRBJ2-6,TRBV20-1
ASSLQRYEQY,TRBJ2-7,TRBV7-9
ASSHGPTISYNEQF,TRBJ2-1,TRBV4-1
ASRMDRGYGYT,TRBJ1-2,TRBV27
ASSLQTGDEQF,TRBJ2-1,TRBV5-1
SARDQGEGYYGNQPQH,TRBJ1-5,TRBV20-1